The 27 T cell receptor beta chains listed next were all sequenced from one sample in a study of identical twins. TCRdb redid the calling of the 5' RACE reads with MiXCR, one entry per CDR3 protein. The profile shows around 470,000 distinct CDR3 sequences, 13% to 15% of them singletons. These data were likewise used in another study, on yellow fever vaccine responses in identical twins.

Sequencing was carried out using CD4+ T cells sorted from blood. All receptors derive from a woman between 18 and 30 years old in good health.

The chain joins TRBV7-9 to TRBJ2-3, with D hard to call. CDR1 and CDR2 (germline): SEHNR, FQNEAQ (reference sequence). The germline V and J ends were trimmed by 3 bases and 5 bases, with 6 bases remaining between them. The CDR3 consists of 12 residues. The CDR3, as DNA: TGTGCCAGCAGCTTTGGGAAAGATACGCAGTATTTT. It is translated as CASSFGKDTQYF.

This clonotype was detected ten times or more. The chain combines TRBV5-1 with TRBJ1-5; TRBD1 matches 8 bases. Trimming removed 2 bases from V and 5 bases from J; junction bases left unmatched: 15. The CDR3 is 18 residues long. Germline V lookup: CDR1 SGHRS, CDR2 YFSETQ. The CDR3: CASSLKPKTTGDYQPQHF. The DNA for the CDR3 is TGCGCCAGCAGCTTAAAACCCAAAACGACAGGGGACTATCAGCCCCAGCATTTT.

This rearrangement joins TRBV20-1 to TRBJ2-7; D is unresolved. There are 13 residues in the CDR3. From germline, CDR1 is DFQATT and CDR2 SNEGSKA (reference sequence). V gave up 0 bases and J gave up 6 bases, with 12 bases separating them. The CDR3 is CSARENPLLEQYF. CDR3 bases: TGCAGTGCTAGAGAAAACCCTCTCCTCGAGCAGTACTTC.

This chain links TRBV5-4 with TRBJ2-7; perhaps D is TRBD1 or TRBD2 (5 bases each). Trimming removed 4 bases from V and 6 bases from J, with 17 bases in between. CDR3 size: 14 residues. CDR1 is SGHNT, CDR2 YYREEE, per germline (reference sequence). For the CDR3, the DNA is TGTGCCAGCAGCCCCGGGACCCAGGGATTCGAGCAGTACTTC. Its translation is CASSPGTQGFEQYF.

This clonotype was observed a handful of times. This rearrangement joins TRBV5-1 to TRBJ2-2, with D unresolved. With 4 bases removed from V and 0 bases from J, the gap between germline ends came to 10 bases. The length of the CDR3 is 15 residues. Per germline, CDR1 SGHRS and CDR2 YFSETQ. CDR3 protein: CASSLLKPNTGELFF. Here the CDR3 DNA reads TGCGCCAGCAGCCTATTAAAACCGAACACCGGGGAGCTGTTTTTT.

The J gene is TRBJ1-2, the V gene TRBV20-1; 10 nucleotides agree with TRBD1. Trimming at V came to 7 bases and at J to 2 bases, leaving 4 bases not matched to a gene. CDR1 is DFQATT and CDR2 is SNEGSKA in the germline V gene (reference sequence). The CDR3 runs 13 residues. CDR3 loop: CSVGTGANYGYTF. The CDR3 DNA reads TGCAGTGTCGGGACAGGGGCCAACTATGGCTACACCTTC.

This chain joins TRBV20-1 and TRBJ1-1; TRBD1 matches at 7 bases. With 5 bases clipped from V and 10 bases from J, the junction kept 13 bases outside the gene matches. The CDR3 is made up of 13 amino acids. Germline CDR1 DFQATT, CDR2 SNEGSKA (reference sequence). CDR3 sequence (DNA): TGCAGTGCTTTTCAGGGGGACTTGAGCGGAGCTTTCTTT. This encodes CSAFQGDLSGAFF.

V is TRBV27 and J is TRBJ2-3, with no clear D. The CDR3 runs 14 residues. Trimming pared 5 bases from V and 10 bases from J, leaving 19 bases between. CDR1 MNHEY and CDR2 SMNVEV come from the germline V gene (reference sequence). CDR3 sequence (DNA): TGTGCCAGCAGTCCCCAAGTGCCTGCAATGGCGCAGTATTTT. Residues: CASSPQVPAMAQYF.

In this sample, this clonotype turned up a few times. The rearrangement links TRBV4-2 to TRBJ2-7, with D unclear. The V end lost 7 bases, the J end lost 6 bases, and 10 bases lay between the germline ends. Germline V lookup: CDR1 LGHNA, CDR2 YNFKEQ. The CDR3 length is 11 residues. CDR3 coding DNA: TGTGCCAGCACCGAAGCCCCCGAGCAGTACTTC. It yields the protein CASTEAPEQYF.

CDR3 sequence: CASSVGGVSNTGELFF. Written as DNA, the CDR3 is TGTGCCAGCAGCGTAGGTGGGGTGTCAAACACCGGGGAGCTGTTTTTT. The chain carries TRBV9 and TRBJ2-2, with unresolved D. The CDR3 is 16 amino acids. Trimming shortened V by 0 bases and J by 2 bases, and 11 bases separated the two germline ends. Looked up from germline, CDR1 is SGDLS and CDR2 is YYNGEE.

This clonotype turned up a few times. The chain couples TRBV29-1 to TRBJ2-1, with 12 bases identical to TRBD2. The ends lost 8 bases at V and 5 bases at J; junction bases unmatched: 4. Germline assignment: CDR1 SQVTM and CDR2 ANQGSEA. CDR3 length equals 13 residues. CDR3 residues: CSIGTSGHNEQFF. The DNA of the CDR3 is TGCAGCATAGGGACTAGCGGGCACAATGAGCAGTTCTTC.

This clonotype was detected ten times or more. V and J are TRBV6-6 and TRBJ1-2, with D uncertain. The CDR3 runs 11 residues. Germline assignment: CDR1 MNHNY and CDR2 SVGAGI (reference sequence). Trimming removed 8 bases at V and 3 bases at J, with 7 bases between. The CDR3 sequence: CASGLDYGYTF. In DNA form, the CDR3 reads TGTGCCAGCGGGCTAGACTATGGCTACACCTTC.

This clonotype showed up just a few times. This chain connects TRBV20-1 to TRBJ1-1; D is possibly TRBD1 (6 bases). The germline V gene encodes CDR1 DFQATT and CDR2 SNEGSKA (reference sequence). V was shortened by 0 bases and J by 5 bases, with 16 bases between the two germline ends. The CDR3 contains 15 residues. The DNA for the CDR3 is TGCAGTGCTAGAGATCGGGTCCGGGGGCGAACTGAAGCTTTCTTT. It encodes CSARDRVRGRTEAFF.

The chain uses TRBV12-3 or TRBV12-4 and TRBJ1-5; D is undetermined. This CDR3 is 12 amino acids long. V was cut by 5 bases and J by 7 bases, with 9 bases left in between. The CDR3 spells CASSAQAQPQHF. In DNA, the CDR3 is TGTGCCAGCAGTGCGCAGGCGCAGCCCCAGCATTTT.

This chain connects TRBV28 to TRBJ2-5; TRBD2 aligns across 7 bases. CDR3 size: 17 residues. Germline V CDR1 and CDR2: MDHEN, SYDVKM. Germline trimming cut 3 bases from V and 1 base from J; bases unmatched to any gene: 11. The CDR3 reads CASSFWEGWGPQETQYF. The CDR3 nucleotides are TGTGCCAGCAGTTTTTGGGAGGGGTGGGGACCCCAAGAGACCCAGTACTTC.

This clonotype has a handful of counts. The chain joins TRBV15 to TRBJ1-4; 12 bases are shared with TRBD1. The germline V gene has CDR1 LNHNV and CDR2 YYDKDF (reference sequence). With 1 base clipped from V and 3 bases from J, the junction kept 9 bases outside the gene matches. This CDR3 contains 19 residues. In nucleotides, the CDR3 is TGTGCCACCAGCAGAGGGCCGGGACAGGGGGCGCTTCCTAATGAAAAACTGTTTTTT. Amino acids: CATSRGPGQGALPNEKLFF.

The V call is TRBV12-3 or TRBV12-4, the J call TRBJ2-2; D is perhaps TRBD2 (6 bases). V lost 3 bases to trimming and J lost 1 base, with 9 bases between them. The CDR3 loop spans 15 amino acids. The CDR3 bases are TGTGCCAGCAGTTTGGGACTCATGAACACCGGGGAGCTGTTTTTT. Amino acids: CASSLGLMNTGELFF.

This clonotype came up a few times. The chain couples TRBV4-2 to TRBJ1-2; 7 nucleotides match TRBD1. The germline CDR1 and CDR2 sequences are LGHNA and YNFKEQ. This CDR3 region has 14 residues. The J segment lost 7 bases and the V segment lost 0 bases, leaving 5 bases of the junction unmatched. Here the CDR3 reads CASSQEQGRGGYTF. Written as DNA, the CDR3 is TGTGCCAGCAGCCAAGAACAGGGGAGAGGTGGCTACACCTTC.

This clonotype came up a few times. This chain uses TRBV20-1 with TRBJ1-4; tentative D call: TRBD1 (5 bases). V was pared by 6 bases and J by 4 bases, with 18 bases between. The CDR3 consists of 15 residues. The germline gives CDR1 DFQATT, CDR2 SNEGSKA (reference sequence). For the CDR3, the DNA is TGCAGTGCCGTTCCCTGGGACGGAGGTAATGAAAAACTGTTTTTT. Protein: CSAVPWDGGNEKLFF.

This chain joins TRBV6-2 or TRBV6-3 and TRBJ2-2; TRBD2 aligns across 8 bases. The germline V gene has CDR1 MNHEY and CDR2 SVGEGT. There are 20 residues in the CDR3. Trimming at V came to 5 bases and at J to 4 bases, leaving 21 bases not matched to a gene. The CDR3 nucleotides read TGTGCCAGCAGTCCCTTCACTAGCGGCCGTGTTCGTTTGGGCACCGGGGAGCTGTTTTTT. Amino acid sequence: CASSPFTSGRVRLGTGELFF.

This clonotype was seen many times. The CDR3 reads CASSPPRAGRNEQFF. In DNA form, the CDR3 reads TGTGCCAGCAGCCCACCCAGGGCAGGGCGCAATGAGCAGTTCTTC. The rearrangement joins TRBV6-2 or TRBV6-3 to TRBJ2-1, with D maybe TRBD1 (5 bases). Germline V gene data show CDR1 as MNHEY and CDR2 as SVGEGT. The CDR3 is made up of 15 amino acids. V lost 6 bases and J 6 bases, leaving 18 bases between the germline ends.

This clonotype was picked up many times. The rearrangement links TRBV6-2 or TRBV6-3 to TRBJ2-2; D may match TRBD1 or TRBD2 (5 bases each). There are 18 residues in the CDR3. The V end was cut by 2 bases, the J end by 0 bases, with 16 bases between. Germline V CDR1 and CDR2: MNHEY, SVGEGT. The chain's CDR3 is CASSYDGFGTANTGELFF. The CDR3 DNA reads TGTGCCAGCAGTTACGATGGGTTTGGGACGGCGAACACCGGGGAGCTGTTTTTT.

V usage is TRBV20-1 and J usage is TRBJ2-7; D remains unclear. Germline CDR1 DFQATT, CDR2 SNEGSKA (reference sequence). V was trimmed by 0 bases and J by 4 bases, leaving 16 bases between them. The CDR3 contains 15 residues. The DNA of the CDR3 is TGCAGTGCTAGAGATGGTGTAACGGGTCGATACGAGCAGTACTTC. Residues: CSARDGVTGRYEQYF.

The rearrangement uses TRBV20-1 and TRBJ2-7; 7 bases agree with TRBD2. Germline CDR1 and CDR2: DFQATT and SNEGSKA (reference sequence). The CDR3 sequence is 17 residues long. Trimming cost V 3 bases and J 2 bases; bases outside gene matches: 16. The CDR3 bases are TGCAGTGCTAGGGGTCCAGAGCGGGGAAAAAAGACCTACGAGCAGTACTTC. It codes for CSARGPERGKKTYEQYF.

This clonotype showed up just a few times. This chain uses TRBV5-1 with TRBJ2-2; D is undetermined. Trimming removed 2 bases from V and 6 bases from J, with 11 bases in between. The germline gives CDR1 SGHRS, CDR2 YFSETQ. There are 14 residues in the CDR3. The chain's CDR3 is CASSFNSLAGELFF. The CDR3 DNA reads TGCGCCAGCAGCTTTAACTCCTTGGCCGGGGAGCTGTTTTTT.

This clonotype occurred many times. J is TRBJ2-3 and V is TRBV5-1; 12 bases are shared with TRBD1. V was pared by 4 bases and J by 6 bases, with 3 bases of the junction left unmatched. The germline V gene encodes CDR1 SGHRS and CDR2 YFSETQ. The length of the CDR3 is 14 residues. The CDR3 DNA reads TGCGCCAGCAGCCCGGGACAGGGGGCGGATACGCAGTATTTT. Its translation is CASSPGQGADTQYF.

V gene TRBV25-1 combines with J gene TRBJ2-1, with 13 positions matching TRBD2. The trim removed 4 bases at V and 4 bases at J, leaving 7 bases unmatched. CDR3 length equals 17 residues. Germline CDR1 reads MGHDK; CDR2 reads SYGVNS. The CDR3 loop reads CASSGTGLAGSYNEQFF. The CDR3 nucleotides read TGTGCCAGCAGTGGTACGGGACTAGCGGGGTCGTACAATGAGCAGTTCTTC. Full variable domain (rest looked up from reference TRBV25-1 and TRBJ2-1): EADIYQTPRYLVIGTGKKITLECSQTMGHDKMYWYQQDPGMELHLIHYSYGVNSTEKGDLSSESTVSRIRTEHFPLTLESARPSHTSQYLCASSGTGLAGSYNEQFFGPGTRLTVL.